Following are 31 T cell receptor beta chains from one sample sequenced in a study of shared clonotypes between healthy human individuals. Here immunoSEQ multiplex PCR was the method, and the copy in TCRdb shows in-frame clones only, minus some. Of hundreds of thousands of clones listed, less than 85% are singletons. The sequencing sample was made of memory CD4+ T cells sorted from blood. Subset meaning: CD45RA-negative fraction. The source is a woman aged 25 to 45 in good health.

The V and J genes are TRBV7-6 and TRBJ1-5; 8 bases line up with TRBD1. The CDR3 length is 13 residues. Germline assignment: CDR1 SGHVS and CDR2 FNYEAQ. V lost 4 bases to trimming and J lost 7 bases; unmatched junction nucleotides: 3. CDR3 DNA: TGTGCCAGCAGCTCCAGGGGGCACCAGCCCCAGCATTTT. Amino acids: CASSSRGHQPQHF. Full variable domain (missing parts from reference TRBV7-6 and TRBJ1-5): GAGVSQSPRYKVTKRGQDVALRCDPISGHVSLYWYRQALGQGPEFLTYFNYEAQQDKSGLPNDRFSAERPEGSISTLTIQRTEQRDSAMYRCASSSRGHQPQHFGDGTRLSIL.

The V call is TRBV6-5, the J call TRBJ1-2; no definite D call. This CDR3 has 14 residues. Trimming took off 8 bases at V and 5 bases at J, with 18 bases between the two ends. Germline V gives CDR1 MNHEY, CDR2 SVGAGI. CDR3 loop: CASVPQAGRYGYTF. CDR3 bases: TGTGCCAGCGTACCCCAGGCGGGGAGGTATGGCTACACCTTC.

The rearrangement uses TRBV7-8 and TRBJ2-2; the D gene is possibly TRBD2 (5 bases). Trimming cost V 4 bases and J 5 bases, with 8 bases left between them. CDR3 size: 13 residues. Germline CDR1 SGHVS, CDR2 FQNEAQ. The CDR3 loop is CASSYRETGELFF. CDR3 in DNA: TGTGCCAGCAGCTATCGGGAAACCGGGGAGCTGTTTTTT.

This chain links TRBV19 with TRBJ2-2; tentatively, D is TRBD1 (6 bases). The CDR3 sequence is 15 residues long. From germline, CDR1 is LNHDA and CDR2 SQIVND (reference sequence). Trimming pared 8 bases from V and 1 base from J, leaving 14 bases between. CDR3 in DNA: TGTGCCAGTCTTGGACAGTCTAAGAACACCGGGGAGCTGTTTTTT. As protein: CASLGQSKNTGELFF.

This clone came up a few times. The rearrangement joins TRBV5-4 to TRBJ2-3; TRBD2 aligns across 9 bases. The CDR3 contains 17 residues. J lost 2 bases, V lost 0 bases, and 7 bases had no gene match. In germline, CDR1 is SGHNT, CDR2 YYREEE (reference sequence). DNA of the CDR3: TGTGCCAGCAGCTTGGGTCTTAGCGGGAGCCCCACAGATACGCAGTATTTT. It yields the protein CASSLGLSGSPTDTQYF. The full variable domain, completed using reference TRBV5-4 and TRBJ2-3, is ETGVTQSPTHLIKTRGQQVTLRCSSQSGHNTVSWYQQALGQGPQFIFQYYREEENGRGNFPPRFSGLQFPNYSSELNVNALELDDSALYLCASSLGLSGSPTDTQYFGPGTRLTVL.

This sequence joins TRBV2 and TRBJ2-2; tentatively, D is TRBD1 or TRBD2 (5 bases each). CDR1 and CDR2 (germline): SNHLY, FYNNEI. V lost 9 bases and J 1 base, leaving 12 bases between the germline ends. The CDR3 sequence is 14 residues long. The CDR3 DNA reads TGTGCCAGGACGGGGCGCGGGAACACCGGGGAGCTGTTTTTT. As protein: CARTGRGNTGELFF.

The chain employs TRBV25-1 and TRBJ2-5; 7 bases map to TRBD1. The J call is uncertain, as TRBJ2-7 better fits the DNA end. This CDR3 spans 16 amino acids. From germline, CDR1 is MGHDK and CDR2 SYGVNS. The CDR3 spells CASSDVQTGQRYEQYF. For the CDR3, the DNA is TGTGCCAGCAGTGACGTCCAGACAGGGCAGCGCTACGAGCAGTACTTC.

V is TRBV2 and J is TRBJ2-7; D uncertain. V shed 4 bases and J shed 6 bases, with 13 bases lying between them. CDR1 and CDR2 from the germline V gene are SNHLY and FYNNEI. The CDR3 runs to 13 residues. The CDR3: CASSGAAGSEQYF. Written as DNA, the CDR3 is TGTGCCAGCAGTGGGGCGGCTGGGTCCGAGCAGTACTTC.

The chain carries TRBV6-5 and TRBJ2-7; D ambiguous. The germline V gene encodes CDR1 MNHEY and CDR2 SVGAGI. There are 15 residues in the CDR3. Trimming stripped 2 bases from V and 5 bases from J, with 16 bases between. The CDR3 sequence is CASSYRVGGWDEQYF. The CDR3 nucleotides read TGTGCCAGCAGTTACCGAGTCGGCGGATGGGACGAGCAGTACTTC.

This sequence joins TRBV5-1 and TRBJ1-2; D is undetermined. Trimming removed 0 bases from V and 6 bases from J, with 15 bases in between. CDR3 length: 15 amino acids. Germline V lookup: CDR1 SGHRS, CDR2 YFSETQ. Here the CDR3 reads CASSLGDSGSDGYTF. CDR3 nucleotide sequence: TGCGCCAGCAGCTTGGGAGATTCGGGGAGCGATGGCTACACCTTC.

V and J are TRBV29-1 and TRBJ2-7; perhaps D is TRBD1 or TRBD2 (5 bases each). V gave up 8 bases and J gave up 2 bases, with 13 bases separating them. The CDR3 extends over 12 amino acids. Germline V CDR1 and CDR2: SQVTM, ANQGSEA. DNA for the CDR3: TGCAGCATTGGGACGGACGCCTACGAGCAGTACTTC. Protein sequence: CSIGTDAYEQYF.

This chain joins TRBV28 and TRBJ2-7; TRBD1 might be the D (6 bases). V lost 2 bases and J lost 3, with 17 bases in between. CDR1 is MDHEN and CDR2 is SYDVKM in the germline V gene. The CDR3 is 16 amino acids. CDR3 bases: TGTGCCAGCAGTTTAACAGGGTCCGGATTAAACTACGAGCAGTACTTC. It specifies CASSLTGSGLNYEQYF.

The V and J genes are TRBV7-3 and TRBJ2-2; no clear D gene. CDR1 and CDR2 from the germline V gene are SGHTA and FQGTGA. The CDR3 has 14 amino acids. Deletions cut 2 bases from V and 1 base from J, with 5 bases between. The chain's CDR3 is CASSLVGNTGELFF. The CDR3 nucleotides read TGTGCCAGCAGCTTAGTGGGGAACACCGGGGAGCTGTTTTTT.

The chain has TRBV6-5 and TRBJ1-1; D is perhaps TRBD1 (5 bases). The CDR3 length is 14 residues. The ends were cut back, 5 bases at V and 0 bases at J, with 10 bases in the middle. Germline loops: CDR1 MNHEY, CDR2 SVGAGI. For the CDR3, the DNA is TGTGCCAGCAGTGGAGAGGGGTTGAACACTGAAGCTTTCTTT. Protein: CASSGEGLNTEAFF.

The chain recombines TRBV5-1 with TRBJ2-7; TRBD2 matches at 14 bases. CDR1 SGHRS and CDR2 YFSETQ come from the germline V gene. J gave up 5 bases and V 2 bases, and 12 bases lay outside the gene matches. CDR3 size: 18 residues. The CDR3 region is CASSFGWGRLAGGDEQYF. CDR3 DNA: TGCGCCAGCAGCTTCGGGTGGGGGAGACTAGCGGGAGGGGACGAGCAGTACTTC.

The chain joins TRBV27 to TRBJ2-2; possible D gene TRBD1, 5 bases. The germline V gene has CDR1 MNHEY and CDR2 SMNVEV (reference sequence). The CDR3 runs 15 residues. V shed 3 bases and J shed 3 bases, with 11 bases lying between them. The CDR3 loop reads CASSFRVGDTGELFF. CDR3 bases: TGTGCCAGCAGTTTCAGGGTTGGCGACACCGGGGAGCTGTTTTTT.

The rearrangement joins TRBV15 to TRBJ1-2, with 7 nucleotides matching TRBD1. The V segment lost 1 base and the J segment 2 bases; nucleotides outside the gene matches: 7. The CDR3 runs 16 residues. Germline CDR1 LNHNV, CDR2 YYDKDF (reference sequence). CDR3 residues: CATSRVGQYQNYGYTF. The CDR3 coding sequence is TGTGCCACCAGCAGAGTGGGACAGTACCAGAACTATGGCTACACCTTC.

In its sample, this clone was seen a few times. The chain joins TRBV19 to TRBJ2-6, with D perhaps matching TRBD1 (5 bases). The V gene's germline CDR1 is LNHDA and CDR2 SQIVND (reference sequence). V was clipped by 7 bases and J by 4 bases, with 20 bases between them. The CDR3 is 17 amino acids. In DNA form, the CDR3 reads TGTGCCAGTACCCAGTGGAGTAGGGGAACCGGGGCCAACGTCCTGACTTTC. The encoded protein is CASTQWSRGTGANVLTF.

The chain uses TRBV7-6 and TRBJ2-2; D is unresolved. Trimming removed 1 base at V and 4 bases at J, with 7 bases between. The CDR3 has 14 amino acids. CDR1 is SGHVS, CDR2 FNYEAQ, per germline. The CDR3 DNA reads as TGTGCCAGCAGCTTAGGTCGAACCACCGGGGAGCTGTTTTTT. Protein sequence: CASSLGRTTGELFF.

This rearrangement joins TRBV27 to TRBJ1-4; TRBD1 aligns across 7 bases. In germline, CDR1 is MNHEY, CDR2 SMNVEV (reference sequence). Losses at the gene ends were 0 bases for V and 7 bases for J; bases not matched to a gene: 2. The CDR3 is 14 amino acids. The CDR3 loop reads CASSLSNRGEKLFF. CDR3 DNA: TGTGCCAGCAGTTTATCCAACAGGGGTGAAAAACTGTTTTTT.

CDR3: CASSLAGRGVTDTQYF. The CDR3 DNA reads as TGTGCCAGCAGCTTAGCCGGTCGAGGGGTGACAGATACGCAGTATTTT. The V gene is TRBV11-2, the J gene TRBJ2-3; D tentatively reads TRBD1 or TRBD2 (5 bases each). Trimming shortened V by 1 base and J by 3 bases, and 14 bases separated the two germline ends. The CDR3 contains 16 residues. CDR1 and CDR2 (germline): SGHAT, FQNNGV.

The chain carries TRBV28 and TRBJ2-1; 8 nucleotides agree with TRBD1. CDR1 and CDR2 from the germline V gene are MDHEN and SYDVKM. The CDR3 loop spans 12 amino acids. J was trimmed by 9 bases and V by 2 bases; bases with no gene match: 0. CDR3 bases: TGTGCCAGCAGTTTACAGGGGGCTGAGCAGTTCTTC. Residues: CASSLQGAEQFF.

The chain has TRBV19 and TRBJ2-7, with 13 nucleotides matching TRBD2. The CDR3 totals 15 residues. The V gene end was trimmed by 4 bases and the J gene end by 5 bases; junction bases not matched to a gene: 5. Germline V CDR1 and CDR2: LNHDA, SQIVND (reference sequence). CDR3 loop: CASSTLLAGGDEQYF. CDR3 nucleotides: TGTGCCAGTAGTACCCTACTAGCGGGAGGGGACGAGCAGTACTTC.

CDR3 sequence (DNA): TGTGCCAGTAGTCGGGAAGGCTCCTACGAGCAGTACTTC. Protein: CASSREGSYEQYF. The chain links TRBV19 to TRBJ2-7; possible D gene TRBD2, 5 bases. The CDR3 is 13 amino acids. Deletions cut 5 bases from V and 0 bases from J, with 8 bases between. The germline V gene encodes CDR1 LNHDA and CDR2 SQIVND (reference sequence).

This clone was seen once. The CDR3 DNA follows: TGTGCCAGCAGTCCCGCAAGCGGGGGAGGCCAGGATACGCAGTATTTT. The encoded protein is CASSPASGGGQDTQYF. V and J are TRBV25-1 and TRBJ2-3; 8 nucleotides agree with TRBD2. Germline V gene data show CDR1 as MGHDK and CDR2 as SYGVNS. After removal of 5 bases from V and 6 bases from J, the junction contained 13 bases not matched to a gene. CDR3 length: 16 residues.

This chain links TRBV19 with TRBJ2-1, with 13 positions matching TRBD2. The CDR3 loop spans 19 amino acids. The V and J ends lost 6 bases and 0 bases, in that order; junction bases with no gene match: 11. CDR1 and CDR2 from the germline V gene are LNHDA and SQIVND (reference sequence). The CDR3 loop reads CASRFSRTSGSSSYNEQFF. The CDR3 region has the DNA TGTGCCAGTAGGTTTTCTCGGACTAGCGGGAGTAGCTCCTACAATGAGCAGTTCTTC.

The chain is built from TRBV19 and TRBJ2-7, with D tentatively TRBD1 (5 bases). Germline loops: CDR1 LNHDA, CDR2 SQIVND (reference sequence). The length of the CDR3 is 12 residues. Trimming left V 5 bases short and J 2 bases short, with 7 bases between. The CDR3 loop is CASSVGAYEQYF. CDR3 DNA: TGTGCCAGTAGTGTAGGGGCCTACGAGCAGTACTTC.

This sequence joins TRBV19 and TRBJ2-7; 8 bases are shared with TRBD1. The germline V gene has CDR1 LNHDA and CDR2 SQIVND (reference sequence). The CDR3 length is 14 residues. V lost 1 base, J lost 1 base, and 0 bases stayed unmatched. The CDR3 DNA sequence: TGTGCCAGTAGTATAGGGACAGGGTCCTACGAGCAGTACTTC. Its protein is CASSIGTGSYEQYF. Full variable domain (remainder filled in from reference TRBV19 and TRBJ2-7): DGGITQSPKYLFRKEGQNVTLSCEQNLNHDAMYWYRQDPGQGLRLIYYSQIVNDFQKGDIAEGYSVSREKKESFPLTVTSAQKNPTAFYLCASSIGTGSYEQYFGPGTRLTVT.

The J gene is TRBJ2-6, the V gene TRBV5-1; D ambiguous. This CDR3 is 17 amino acids long. V was pared by 3 bases and J by 2 bases, with 15 bases between. CDR1 is SGHRS and CDR2 is YFSETQ in the germline V gene. The DNA of the CDR3 is TGCGCCAGCAGCTGGAACCAACAATGGACTGGGGCCAACGTCCTGACTTTC. Encoded protein: CASSWNQQWTGANVLTF.

The chain is built from TRBV6-4 and TRBJ2-3; 10 bases are shared with TRBD1. Trimming took 6 bases from V and 3 from J; bases not matched to a gene: 6. The length of the CDR3 is 15 residues. Germline V CDR1 and CDR2: MRHNA, SNTAGT. CDR3: CASSADRGNTDTQYF. The CDR3 bases are TGTGCCAGCAGCGCGGACAGGGGGAATACAGATACGCAGTATTTT.

V gene TRBV10-2 combines with J gene TRBJ2-6, with a possible D match to TRBD1 (5 bases). CDR1 and CDR2 (germline): WSHSY, SAAADI. The CDR3 consists of 14 residues. Trimming shortened V by 9 bases and J by 1 base, and 10 bases separated the two germline ends. CDR3 nucleotides: TGCGCCAGTAAGGCAGGGTCTGGGGCCAACGTCCTGACTTTC. Translated: CASKAGSGANVLTF.